Below are 3 T cell receptor beta chains sequenced from a single sample in a study of control samples from healthy donors and cancer patients. Assay: immunoSEQ multiplex PCR; the TCRdb copy retains only in-frame clones and omits some. The table lists under 65,000 clones, around 90% of them singletons, with around 0.9% in the top ten. Sequencing used PBMCs. These receptors came from a man aged 25 to 45 with colorectal cancer.

This chain connects TRBV7-9 to TRBJ2-2; tentative D call: TRBD2 (5 bases). V was clipped by 5 bases and J by 4 bases, with 20 bases between them. This CDR3 has 17 amino acids. CDR1 and CDR2 from the germline V gene are SEHNR and FQNEAQ (reference sequence). The CDR3 reads CASSQMWETVTTGELFF. CDR3 bases: TGTGCCAGCAGCCAGATGTGGGAGACCGTTACCACCGGGGAGCTGTTTTTT.

This clone occurred once. V and J are TRBV27 and TRBJ2-6; D possibly corresponds to TRBD1 (6 bases). V gave up 0 bases and J gave up 0 bases, with 15 bases separating them. The CDR3 is 19 residues long. Per germline, CDR1 MNHEY and CDR2 SMNVEV (reference sequence). CDR3 bases: TGTGCCAGCAGTTTATCGATTCCAGGGGCCCACTCTGGGGCCAACGTCCTGACTTTC. Residues: CASSLSIPGAHSGANVLTF.

CDR3 DNA sequence: TGTGCCAGCAGCCAAGCAGGGGACGGGGCCAACGTCCTGACTTTC. The encoded protein is CASSQAGDGANVLTF. The J gene is TRBJ2-6, the V gene TRBV3-1 (or the pseudogene TRBV3-2); maybe TRBD1 (6 bases). The CDR3 runs 15 residues. Per the germline V gene, CDR1 is LGHDT and CDR2 is YNNKEL (reference sequence). Trimming removed 1 base from V and 4 bases from J, with 8 bases in between.